This T cell receptor beta chain is from a study of OX40 agonist ivuxolimab in advanced cancers. The repertoire was sequenced with immunoSEQ multiplex PCR; TCRdb's copy has only in-frame clones and lacks some. Among 50,000 to 65,000 clones listed, approximately 85% were seen once. The count of this clone is one. The CDR3 has 15 residues. Per the germline V gene, CDR1 is LNHDA and CDR2 is SQIVND (reference sequence). The germline V and J ends were trimmed by 4 bases and 0 bases, with 10 bases remaining between them. This clonotype originated in an adult with an advanced solid tumor such as melanoma, head and neck, liver or kidney cancer. The chain recombines TRBV19 with TRBJ1-3, with D possibly matching TRBD1 (6 bases). The starting material was CD4+ or CD8+ T cells sorted from blood, obtained in a trial of the OX40 agonist ivuxolimab. Here the CDR3 reads CASSTTGRSGNTIYF. In DNA, the CDR3 is TGTGCCAGTAGTACGACAGGTCGCTCTGGAAACACCATATATTTT.